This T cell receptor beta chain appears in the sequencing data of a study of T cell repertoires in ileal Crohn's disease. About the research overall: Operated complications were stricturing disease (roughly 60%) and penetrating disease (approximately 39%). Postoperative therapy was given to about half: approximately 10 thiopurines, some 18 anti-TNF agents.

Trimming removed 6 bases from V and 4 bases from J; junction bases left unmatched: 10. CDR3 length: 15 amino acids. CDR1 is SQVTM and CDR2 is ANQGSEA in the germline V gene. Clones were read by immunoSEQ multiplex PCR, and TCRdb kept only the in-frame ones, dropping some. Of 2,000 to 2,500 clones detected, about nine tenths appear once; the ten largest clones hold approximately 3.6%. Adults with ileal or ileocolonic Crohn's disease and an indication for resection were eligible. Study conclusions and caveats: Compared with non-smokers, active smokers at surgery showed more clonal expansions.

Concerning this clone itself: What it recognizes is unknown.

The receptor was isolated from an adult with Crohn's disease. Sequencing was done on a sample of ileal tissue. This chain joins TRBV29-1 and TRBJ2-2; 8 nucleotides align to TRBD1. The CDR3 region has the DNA TGCAGCGTCACAGGGGGGCGGATGGGCACCGGGGAGCTGTTTTTT. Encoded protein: CSVTGGRMGTGELFF.